This note documents a single TCR beta chain sequence. This entry belongs to a study of cytomegalovirus exposure and HLA in healthy donors. Sequencing used immunoSEQ multiplex PCR; TCRdb keeps in-frame clones, though not all of them. The table lists fewer than 75,000 clones, approximately 96% of them singletons. V lost 3 bases and J lost 5; bases outside the gene matches: 6. Looked up from germline, CDR1 is SGHAT and CDR2 is FQNNGV. The CDR3 length is 14 residues. The rearrangement joins TRBV11-2 to TRBJ1-1, with TRBD1 matching 7 bases. The sequencing input was PBMCs. The source of this sequence is a young man in good health and CMV-seronegative. CDR3 sequence reads: CASSFRQGRTEAFF. CDR3 nucleotide sequence: TGTGCCAGCAGCTTTAGACAGGGTAGGACTGAAGCTTTCTTT.